The source of this TCR beta chain is a study of Graves' ophthalmopathy and Graves' hyperthyroidism. Findings of the study overall: Among expanded thyroid clonotypes above 0.001 frequency, most also occurred in blood.

The CDR3 covers 18 residues. In germline, CDR1 is MNHNS, CDR2 SASEGT. Over 18 months of follow-up, stable hyperthyroidism required that no ophthalmopathy appear. Each diagnosis was determined on the basis of clinical symptoms, serum thyroxine, TRAb, thyroid ultrasound and orbital computed tomography. Isolation of PBMCs was performed using about 9.9 ml of fresh peripheral blood. This clonotype has ten or more counts. Its antigen remains unidentified. Mismatch with germline at one junction end may stem from a read error. Scientists amplified the TCR beta CDR3 regions from RNA transcripts. HTBI-primed RT-PCR formed the first round, and a multiplex PCR formed the second. MiXCR, applied by TCRdb to the multiplex PCR reads, yields one record per CDR3 protein. The table lists hundreds of thousands of distinct CDR3 sequences, more than 20% of them singletons.

The chain employs TRBV6-1 and TRBJ2-7; 8 positions agree with TRBD1. The TCR was taken from a woman aged 18 to 35 with stable Graves' hyperthyroidism. The source material was peripheral blood. The CDR3 reads CASSQAGDRRKSFYEQYF. The CDR3 bases are TGTGCCAGCAGTCAAGCCGGGGACAGGCGGAAATCATTCTACGAGCAGTACTTC.